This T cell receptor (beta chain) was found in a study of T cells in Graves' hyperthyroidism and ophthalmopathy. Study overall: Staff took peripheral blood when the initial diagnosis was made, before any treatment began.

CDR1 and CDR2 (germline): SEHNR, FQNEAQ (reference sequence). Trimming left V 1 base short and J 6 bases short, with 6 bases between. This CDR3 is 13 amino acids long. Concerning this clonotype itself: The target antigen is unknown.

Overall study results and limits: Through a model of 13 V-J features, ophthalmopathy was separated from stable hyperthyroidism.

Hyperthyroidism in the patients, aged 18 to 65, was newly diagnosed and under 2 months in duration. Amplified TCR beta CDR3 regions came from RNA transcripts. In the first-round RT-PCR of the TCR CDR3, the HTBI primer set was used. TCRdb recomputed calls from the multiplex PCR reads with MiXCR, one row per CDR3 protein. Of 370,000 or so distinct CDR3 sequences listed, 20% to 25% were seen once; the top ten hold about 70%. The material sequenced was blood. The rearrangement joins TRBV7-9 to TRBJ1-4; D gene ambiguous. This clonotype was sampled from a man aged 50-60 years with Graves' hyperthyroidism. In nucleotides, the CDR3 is TGTGCCAGCAGCTTAGAGCCTCATGAAAAACTGTTTTTT. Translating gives CASSLEPHEKLFF.